Following are 23 T cell receptor beta chains from one sample sequenced in a study of blood T cell repertoires in COVID-19. Method: immunoSEQ multiplex PCR; TCRdb's copy keeps in-frame clones and lacks some. The sample records 95,000 to 150,000 clones, less than 90% being singletons. The material sequenced was PBMCs or T cells enriched from blood (not recorded which). Receptors originate from a woman in her twenties or thirties who had recovered from COVID-19.

The chain carries TRBV18 and TRBJ1-1; the D is unclear. CDR3 length equals 15 residues. Per the germline V gene, CDR1 is KGHSH and CDR2 is LQKENI. V lost 3 bases and J lost 1, with 12 bases in between. CDR3 loop: CASSPGGTTNTEAFF. The CDR3, as DNA: TGTGCCAGCTCACCCGGCGGAACAACGAACACTGAAGCTTTCTTT.

V gene TRBV19 combines with J gene TRBJ2-1; 9 nucleotides match TRBD1. The CDR3 is 14 residues long. J gave up 7 bases and V 3 bases, and 4 bases lay outside the gene matches. Germline V gives CDR1 LNHDA, CDR2 SQIVND (reference sequence). The DNA for the CDR3 is TGTGCCAGTAGTATGAAGGACAGGGGAAATGAGCAGTTCTTC. Translated: CASSMKDRGNEQFF. Based on the CDR3 plus reference TRBV19 and TRBJ2-1, the full variable domain is DGGITQSPKYLFRKEGQNVTLSCEQNLNHDAMYWYRQDPGQGLRLIYYSQIVNDFQKGDIAEGYSVSREKKESFPLTVTSAQKNPTAFYLCASSMKDRGNEQFFGPGTRLTVL.

The chain is built from TRBV6-4 and TRBJ2-1, with TRBD2 as a possible D gene (7 bases). Germline CDR1 MRHNA, CDR2 SNTAGT. V dropped 2 bases and J dropped 9 bases, with 14 bases sitting between them. This CDR3 has 14 residues. The CDR3 loop reads CASSDGGGAGEQFF. The CDR3 DNA sequence: TGTGCCAGCAGTGACGGAGGGGGGGCGGGTGAGCAGTTCTTC.

The gene calls are TRBV4-1 and TRBJ1-6; possible D gene TRBD1, 5 bases. CDR1 is MGHRA, CDR2 YSYEKL, per germline. The CDR3 runs 15 residues. V dropped 1 base and J dropped 10 bases, with 14 bases sitting between them. Written as DNA, the CDR3 is TGCGCCAGCAGCCAAGTTCTAGGGGCCGGATCACCCCTCCACTTT. This gives the protein CASSQVLGAGSPLHF.

This chain joins TRBV14 and TRBJ2-2; D may be TRBD2 (5 bases). CDR3 length: 14 amino acids. Germline CDR1 SGHDN, CDR2 FVKESK. Trimming took 3 bases from V and 4 from J, leaving 9 bases between them. DNA for the CDR3: TGTGCCAGCAGCCAGGGAGTCAGCACCGGGGAGCTGTTTTTT. This translates into CASSQGVSTGELFF.

The V gene is TRBV29-1, the J gene TRBJ1-1, with 7 bases fitting TRBD1. The ends lost 7 bases at V and 1 base at J; junction bases unmatched: 3. The CDR3 covers 12 residues. Germline-derived CDR1 and CDR2 are SQVTM and ANQGSEA. The CDR3 region is CSDDRANTEAFF. The CDR3 DNA follows: TGCAGCGACGACAGGGCGAACACTGAAGCTTTCTTT. Filled out from reference TRBV29-1 and TRBJ1-1, the complete variable domain reads SAVISQKPSRDICQRGTSLTIQCQVDSQVTMMFWYRQQPGQSLTLIATANQGSEATYESGFVIDKFPISRPNLTFSTLTVSNMSPEDSSIYLCSDDRANTEAFFGQGTRLTVV.

This clone occurred once. J is TRBJ1-2 and V is TRBV6-2 or TRBV6-3, with a possible D match to TRBD1 (6 bases). The V end was cut by 2 bases, the J end by 8 bases, with 15 bases between. The CDR3 runs 14 residues. Germline values: CDR1 MNHEY, CDR2 SVGEGT. CDR3 nucleotide sequence: TGTGCCAGCAGTTACGTGCAGGGGACCTCCGGCTACACCTTC. Residues: CASSYVQGTSGYTF.

This chain joins TRBV18 and TRBJ1-2; D is possibly TRBD1 (6 bases). Germline-derived CDR1 and CDR2 are KGHSH and LQKENI. The CDR3 runs to 16 residues. Deletions cut 3 bases from V and 2 bases from J, with 16 bases between. The CDR3 DNA follows: TGTGCCAGCTCACCCCTGACCTCAGGACAGAACTATGGCTACACCTTC. Protein product: CASSPLTSGQNYGYTF.

V usage is TRBV28 and J usage is TRBJ1-2; D not certain. This CDR3 has 15 amino acids. The V gene lost 5 bases and the J gene lost 4 bases, with 17 bases spanning the gap. From germline, CDR1 is MDHEN and CDR2 SYDVKM. The CDR3 bases are TGTGCCAGCAGTCTCCGTCAGGTTCCCGGCTATGGCTACACCTTC. It is translated as CASSLRQVPGYGYTF.

The rearrangement links TRBV6-2 or TRBV6-3 to TRBJ1-4, with 9 positions matching TRBD1. In germline, CDR1 is MNHEY, CDR2 SVGEGT. The CDR3 has 11 amino acids. V shed 2 bases and J 14 bases; nucleotides not matched to a gene: 0. This chain's CDR3 is CASSYGTGLFF. The CDR3 DNA is TGTGCCAGCAGTTACGGGACAGGGCTGTTTTTT.

The V and J genes are TRBV7-2 and TRBJ1-2; D call uncertain. The germline gives CDR1 SGHTA, CDR2 FQGNSA. V was trimmed by 3 bases and J by 3 bases, leaving 11 bases between them. The CDR3 runs 14 residues. CDR3 bases: TGTGCCAGCAGCTTGAGTTATGCGGACTATGGCTACACCTTC. It encodes CASSLSYADYGYTF.

This chain joins TRBV19 and TRBJ2-1, with D possibly TRBD2 on 6 matching bases. Trimming left V 5 bases short and J 3 bases short, with 8 bases between. The CDR3 spans 13 residues. Germline V gene lookup returns CDR1 LNHDA and CDR2 SQIVND (reference sequence). In DNA, the CDR3 is TGTGCCAGTAGTCTGACTAGCTACAATGAGCAGTTCTTC. As protein: CASSLTSYNEQFF.

J is TRBJ1-1 and V is TRBV7-2, with unresolved D. CDR1 is SGHTA and CDR2 is FQGNSA in the germline V gene. V was shortened by 1 base and J by 6 bases, with 15 bases between the two germline ends. The CDR3 totals 15 residues. CDR3 sequence (DNA): TGTGCCAGCAGCTTAGATCCAGGAGGTAACGCTGAAGCTTTCTTT. Encoded protein: CASSLDPGGNAEAFF.

The V gene is TRBV28, the J gene TRBJ1-2, with 8 bases fitting TRBD1. Germline lookup yields CDR1 MDHEN and CDR2 SYDVKM. This CDR3 comprises 13 residues. V trimming: 2 bases; J trimming: 8 bases; junction bases outside the gene matches: 4. The CDR3 sequence is CASSLGQGRGYTF. CDR3 DNA: TGTGCCAGCAGTTTAGGACAGGGAAGGGGCTACACCTTC.

The CDR3 DNA follows: TGTGCCAGTAGTATATCCGGACAGACGAACACTGAAGCTTTCTTT. Translating it yields CASSISGQTNTEAFF. The V call is TRBV19, the J call TRBJ1-1; TRBD1 is a possible D gene (6 bases). CDR3 length: 15 residues. V was trimmed by 2 bases and J by 1 base, leaving 11 bases between them. The germline CDR1 and CDR2 sequences are LNHDA and SQIVND (reference sequence).

The rearrangement uses TRBV24-1 and TRBJ2-2, with 9 nucleotides matching TRBD1. This CDR3 spans 17 amino acids. Per germline, CDR1 KGHDR and CDR2 SFDVKD. V was clipped by 5 bases and J by 4 bases; unmatched bases: 10. CDR3 coding DNA: TGTGCCACCAGTGGGGACAGGGAAGTAGGTATCACCGGGGAGCTGTTTTTT. Amino acids: CATSGDREVGITGELFF.

This clone has just one count. J is TRBJ1-2 and V is TRBV30, with 10 positions matching TRBD1. Germline CDR1 reads GTSNPN; CDR2 reads SVGIG (reference sequence). Trimming took 6 bases from V and 3 from J; bases not matched to a gene: 13. The CDR3 has 16 residues. The CDR3 region has the DNA TGTGCCTGCTCGACAGGGGGCGCAGGTCAGGACTATGGCTACACCTTC. Translating it yields CACSTGGAGQDYGYTF.

The genes are TRBV25-1 and TRBJ2-7; 15 nucleotides line up with TRBD2. This CDR3 is built from 16 residues. V was clipped by 6 bases and J by 4 bases; unmatched bases: 7. Germline V lookup: CDR1 MGHDK, CDR2 SYGVNS. The CDR3 sequence: CASRGLAGGPLYEQYF. The CDR3 nucleotides read TGTGCCAGCAGAGGACTAGCGGGAGGGCCTTTGTACGAGCAGTACTTC.

This clone occurred once. CDR3 protein: CAWSSGGVDQPQHF. The CDR3 DNA reads TGTGCCTGGAGTTCAGGGGGCGTTGATCAGCCCCAGCATTTT. The chain recombines TRBV30 with TRBJ1-5; 8 bases fit TRBD1. The CDR3 consists of 14 residues. Trimming took 2 bases from V and 5 from J; bases not matched to a gene: 5. Germline CDR1 reads GTSNPN; CDR2 reads SVGIG (reference sequence).

This clone was detected only once. V is TRBV18 and J is TRBJ1-2; 8 bases match TRBD1. This CDR3 region has 15 residues. Germline trimming cut 3 bases from V and 4 bases from J; bases unmatched to any gene: 7. CDR1 and CDR2 (germline): KGHSH, LQKENI. The CDR3 loop reads CASSPSQGALYGYTF. In DNA form, the CDR3 reads TGTGCCAGCTCACCGTCCCAGGGGGCCCTCTATGGCTACACCTTC.

The chain links TRBV5-4 to TRBJ2-1; 13 nucleotides agree with TRBD2. V shed 4 bases, J shed 8 bases, and the junction held 9 bases outside the gene matches. The CDR3 length is 16 residues. Per the germline V gene, CDR1 is SGHNT and CDR2 is YYREEE (reference sequence). This CDR3 reads CASSLGTSGMGYEQFF. CDR3 bases: TGTGCCAGCAGCCTCGGGACTAGCGGGATGGGCTATGAGCAGTTCTTC.

The J gene is TRBJ1-5, the V gene TRBV27, with 8 bases identical to TRBD1. CDR1 and CDR2 from the germline V gene are MNHEY and SMNVEV (reference sequence). The ends lost 3 bases at V and 2 bases at J; junction bases unmatched: 9. The CDR3 runs to 17 residues. The CDR3: CASSFRQGSDGNQPQHF. CDR3 sequence (DNA): TGTGCCAGCAGTTTTCGACAGGGGTCAGATGGCAATCAGCCCCAGCATTTT.

This clone was detected once. This chain uses TRBV10-3 with TRBJ2-7, with 7 bases fitting TRBD2. The CDR3 sequence is 13 residues long. Germline-derived CDR1 and CDR2 are ENHRY and SYGVKD. J was trimmed by 4 bases and V by 5 bases; bases with no gene match: 5. Written as DNA, the CDR3 is TGTGCCATCAGTATCATGGGGGGGTACGAGCAGTACTTC. It codes for CAISIMGGYEQYF.